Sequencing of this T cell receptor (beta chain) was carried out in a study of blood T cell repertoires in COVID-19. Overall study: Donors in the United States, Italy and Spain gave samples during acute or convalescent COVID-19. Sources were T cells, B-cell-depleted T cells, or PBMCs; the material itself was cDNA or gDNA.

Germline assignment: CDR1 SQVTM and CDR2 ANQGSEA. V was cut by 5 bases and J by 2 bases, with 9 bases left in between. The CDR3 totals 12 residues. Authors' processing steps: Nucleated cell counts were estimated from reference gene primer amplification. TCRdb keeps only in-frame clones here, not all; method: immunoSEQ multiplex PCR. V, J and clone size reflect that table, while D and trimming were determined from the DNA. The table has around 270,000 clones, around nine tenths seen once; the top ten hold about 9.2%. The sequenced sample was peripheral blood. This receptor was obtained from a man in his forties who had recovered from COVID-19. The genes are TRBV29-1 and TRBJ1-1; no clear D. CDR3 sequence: CSVCRSNTEAFF. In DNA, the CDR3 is TGCAGCGTTTGCAGAAGTAACACTGAAGCTTTCTTT.